Included here is one TCR beta chain sequence, with context. Its antigen specificity is not known. No base-level quality is on record; no much larger clone is a single base apart. The entry originates in a study of blood T cell repertoires in COVID-19 (dated by TCRdb to 2020 to 2022). At the level of the whole study: The collaborator samples originated in the United States, Italy and Spain and spanned the acute and convalescent phases of COVID-19. The material from the prospective study consisted of cDNA or gDNA derived from T cells, B-cell-depleted T cells, or PBMCs. Subjects who had been exposed to COVID-19, were actively infected with it, or had recovered from it provided the deeply sampled blood TCRbeta repertoires that made up the dataset. The repertoires were made available in a free public database intended to serve as a resource for research on the immune response to SARS-CoV-2. The samples were drawn from the first 160 participants of the ongoing ImmuneRACE study and from 1,254 subjects provided by 6 global collaborators. A de-identified subject ID, COVID-19 status, age in years and sex were almost always included in the sample metadata. HLA class I and class II types, where available, came from metadata supplied by the sample provider rather than from assay-based typing. Broad study findings and their caveats: The quantity of clinical and demographic metadata differed by source and by participant and was supplied without curation.

The germline V gene (reference sequence) yields LNHDA for CDR1 and SQIVND for CDR2. From cysteine to phenylalanine, the CDR3 is 17 amino acids long. Here the CDR3 DNA is all that survives: 51 bases in frame from base 1. The trim is 3 bases for V and 2 bases for J, with a gap of 17 bases between the germline ends. TCRbeta CDR3 regions were amplified from genomic DNA by means of the immunoSEQ Assay, a bias-controlled multiplex PCR. The paper's data handling went like this. The number of nucleated cells in each sample was estimated from the amplification of reference gene primers within the assay. To quantify the absolute abundance of each unique TCRbeta CDR3 rearrangement, sequence reads were collapsed and filtered. For each sample, productive Simpson clonality was calculated as the square root of Simpson's diversity index over productive rearrangements. In TCRdb, the immuneACCESS table is reduced to in-frame sequences with V and J assigned. These tables do not hold every clone; where another copy was compared, an unresolved V gene accounts for under half, and the others remain unexplained. D and trimming were read from the DNA, whereas the V and J calls and clone size are those reported in that table. Present in this sample are 200,000 to 300,000 clones, 80% to 90% of which were seen just once. The ten largest account for nearly 2% of the sample.

Whole blood was collected in K2EDTA tubes by collaborating institutions according to the institutions' own protocols. Collaborator samples were shipped for TCRbeta analysis as frozen whole blood, isolated PBMCs, or DNA extracted from either sample type. The chain joins TRBV19 to TRBJ1-3, and the D gene may be TRBD1, 5 bases matching. This receptor was obtained from a man aged 25-45 years with active or convalescent COVID-19. The sequenced sample consisted of peripheral blood. The DNA sequence follows: TGTGCCAGTAGTATCGTGGGAGGGGACTCCCCTGGAAACACCATATATTTT. Protein translation: CASSIVGGDSPGNTIYF.